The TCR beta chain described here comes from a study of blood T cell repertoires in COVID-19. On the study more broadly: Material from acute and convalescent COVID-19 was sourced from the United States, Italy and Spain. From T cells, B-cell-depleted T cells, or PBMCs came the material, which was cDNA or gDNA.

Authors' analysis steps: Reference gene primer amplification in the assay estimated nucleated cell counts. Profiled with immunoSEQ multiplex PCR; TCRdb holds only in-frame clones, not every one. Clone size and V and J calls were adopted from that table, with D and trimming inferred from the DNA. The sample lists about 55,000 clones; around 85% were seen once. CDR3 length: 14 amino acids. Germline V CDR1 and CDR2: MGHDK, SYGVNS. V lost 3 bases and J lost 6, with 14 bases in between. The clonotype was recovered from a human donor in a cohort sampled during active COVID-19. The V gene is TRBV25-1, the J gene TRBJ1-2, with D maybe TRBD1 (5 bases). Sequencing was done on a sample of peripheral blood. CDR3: CASSEGEGMNGYTF. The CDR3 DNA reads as TGTGCCAGCAGTGAGGGGGAGGGAATGAATGGCTACACCTTC.